The entry below gives a single T cell receptor (beta chain) sequence along with its context. Its antigen is still unknown. V was cut by 0 bases and J by 5 bases, with 10 bases left in between. CDR3 length equals 15 residues. The germline CDR1 and CDR2 sequences are KGHSH and LQKENI. The entry originates in a study of cytomegalovirus exposure and HLA in healthy donors. Findings and limits, study-wide: The authors considered a cluster of highly shared sequence variants likely to be a sequencing artifact. CMV antigen specificity was confirmed in vitro for three CMV-associated chains. Reportedly, TCR beta sequences accurately predicted HLA-A and HLA-B alleles in most subjects.

PCR was performed using 60 Vbeta and 13 Jbeta primers. The protocol was immunoSEQ multiplex PCR, while the TCRdb copy is restricted to in-frame clones and leaves out a portion. The sample yields 100,000 to 150,000 clones, roughly 70% seen once. The J gene is TRBJ2-2, the V gene TRBV18; TRBD2 might be the D (5 bases). Material for sequencing was PBMCs. The clonotype originates from a man between 35 and 55 years old in good health and CMV-seropositive. CDR3 coding DNA: TGTGCCAGCTCACCACCGGCGGGTCAAACCGGGGAGCTGTTTTTT. Translated: CASSPPAGQTGELFF.